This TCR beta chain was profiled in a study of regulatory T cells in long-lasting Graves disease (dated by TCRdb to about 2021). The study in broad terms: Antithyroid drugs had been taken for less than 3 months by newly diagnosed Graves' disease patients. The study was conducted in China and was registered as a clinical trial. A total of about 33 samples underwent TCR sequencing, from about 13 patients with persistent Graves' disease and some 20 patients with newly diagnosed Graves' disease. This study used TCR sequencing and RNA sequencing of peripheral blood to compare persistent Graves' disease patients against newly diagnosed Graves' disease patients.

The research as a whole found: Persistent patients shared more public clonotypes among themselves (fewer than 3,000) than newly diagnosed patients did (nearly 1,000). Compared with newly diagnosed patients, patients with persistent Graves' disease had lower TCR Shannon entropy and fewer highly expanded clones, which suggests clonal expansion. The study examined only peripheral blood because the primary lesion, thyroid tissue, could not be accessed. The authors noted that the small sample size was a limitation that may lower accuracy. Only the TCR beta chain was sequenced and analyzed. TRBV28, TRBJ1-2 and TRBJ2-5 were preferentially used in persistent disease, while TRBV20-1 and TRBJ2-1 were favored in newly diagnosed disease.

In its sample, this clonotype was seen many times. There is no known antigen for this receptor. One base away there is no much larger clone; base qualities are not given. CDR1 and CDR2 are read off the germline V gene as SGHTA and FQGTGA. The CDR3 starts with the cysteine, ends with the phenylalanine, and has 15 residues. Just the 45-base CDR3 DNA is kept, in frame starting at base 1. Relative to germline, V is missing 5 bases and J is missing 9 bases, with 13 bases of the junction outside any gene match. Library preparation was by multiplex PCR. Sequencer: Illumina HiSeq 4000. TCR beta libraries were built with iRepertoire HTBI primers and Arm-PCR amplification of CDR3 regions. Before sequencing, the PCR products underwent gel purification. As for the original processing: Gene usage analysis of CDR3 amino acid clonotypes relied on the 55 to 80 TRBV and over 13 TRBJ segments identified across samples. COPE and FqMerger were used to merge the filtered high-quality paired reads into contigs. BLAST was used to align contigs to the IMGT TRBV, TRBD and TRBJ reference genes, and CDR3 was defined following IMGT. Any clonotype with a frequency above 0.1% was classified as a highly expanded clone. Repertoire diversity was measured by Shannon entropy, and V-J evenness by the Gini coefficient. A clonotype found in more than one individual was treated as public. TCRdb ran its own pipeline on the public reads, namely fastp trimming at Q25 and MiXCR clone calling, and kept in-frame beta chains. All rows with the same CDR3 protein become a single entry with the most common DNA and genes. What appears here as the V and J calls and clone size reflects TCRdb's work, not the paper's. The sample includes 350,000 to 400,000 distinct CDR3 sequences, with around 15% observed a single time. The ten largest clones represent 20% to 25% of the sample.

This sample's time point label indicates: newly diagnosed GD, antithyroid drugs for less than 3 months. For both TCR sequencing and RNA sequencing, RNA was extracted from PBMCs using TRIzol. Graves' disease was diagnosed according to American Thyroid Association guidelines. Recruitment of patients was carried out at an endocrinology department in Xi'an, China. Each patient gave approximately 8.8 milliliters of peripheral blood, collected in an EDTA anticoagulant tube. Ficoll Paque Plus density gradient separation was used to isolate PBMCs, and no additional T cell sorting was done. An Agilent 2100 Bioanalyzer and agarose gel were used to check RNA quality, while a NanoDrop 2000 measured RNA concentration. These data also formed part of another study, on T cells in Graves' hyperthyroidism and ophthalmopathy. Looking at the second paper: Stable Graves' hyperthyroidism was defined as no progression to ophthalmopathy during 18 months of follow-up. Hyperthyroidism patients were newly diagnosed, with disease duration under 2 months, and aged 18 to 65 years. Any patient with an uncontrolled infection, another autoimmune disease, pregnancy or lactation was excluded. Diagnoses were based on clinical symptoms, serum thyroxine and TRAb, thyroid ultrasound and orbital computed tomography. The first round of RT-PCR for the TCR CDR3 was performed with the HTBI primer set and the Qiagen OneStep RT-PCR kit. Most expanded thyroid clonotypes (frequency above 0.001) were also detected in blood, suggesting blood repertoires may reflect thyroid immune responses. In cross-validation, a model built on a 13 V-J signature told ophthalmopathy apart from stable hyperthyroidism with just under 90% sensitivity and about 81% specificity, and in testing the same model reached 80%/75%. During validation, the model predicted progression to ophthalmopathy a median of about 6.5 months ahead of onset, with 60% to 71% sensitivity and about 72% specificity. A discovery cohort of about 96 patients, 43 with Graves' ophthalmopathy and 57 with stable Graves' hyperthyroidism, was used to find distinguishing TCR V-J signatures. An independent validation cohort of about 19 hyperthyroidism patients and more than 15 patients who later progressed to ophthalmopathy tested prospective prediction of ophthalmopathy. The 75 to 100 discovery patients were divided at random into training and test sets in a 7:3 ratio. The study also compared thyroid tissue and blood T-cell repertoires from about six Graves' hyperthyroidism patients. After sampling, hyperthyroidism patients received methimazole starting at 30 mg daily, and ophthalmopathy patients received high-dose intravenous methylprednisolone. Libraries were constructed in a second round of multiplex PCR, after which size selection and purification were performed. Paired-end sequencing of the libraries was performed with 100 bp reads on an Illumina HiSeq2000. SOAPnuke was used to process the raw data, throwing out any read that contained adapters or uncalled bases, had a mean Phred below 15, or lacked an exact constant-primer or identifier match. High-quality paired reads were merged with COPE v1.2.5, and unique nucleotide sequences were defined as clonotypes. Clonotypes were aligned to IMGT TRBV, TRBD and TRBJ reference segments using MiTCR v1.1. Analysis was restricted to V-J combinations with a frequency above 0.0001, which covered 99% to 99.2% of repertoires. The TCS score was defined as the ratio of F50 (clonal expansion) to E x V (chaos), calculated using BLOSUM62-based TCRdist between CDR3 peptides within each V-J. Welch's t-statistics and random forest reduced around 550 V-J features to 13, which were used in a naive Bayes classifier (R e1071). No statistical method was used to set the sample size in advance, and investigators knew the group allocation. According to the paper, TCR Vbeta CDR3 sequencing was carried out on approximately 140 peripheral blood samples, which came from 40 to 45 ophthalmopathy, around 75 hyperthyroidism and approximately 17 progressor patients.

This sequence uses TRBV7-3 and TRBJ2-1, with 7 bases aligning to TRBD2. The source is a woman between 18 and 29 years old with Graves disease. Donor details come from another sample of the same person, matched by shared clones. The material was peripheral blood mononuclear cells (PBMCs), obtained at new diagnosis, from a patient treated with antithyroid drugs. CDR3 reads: CASSPPASGAGEQFF. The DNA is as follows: TGTGCCAGCAGCCCACCGGCTAGCGGTGCGGGTGAGCAGTTCTTC.